The 7 T cell receptor beta chains in this list originate from one sample, sequenced in a study of OX40 agonist ivuxolimab in advanced cancers. Some clones are missing from TCRdb's copy, which holds only in-frame ones; the method was immunoSEQ multiplex PCR. The top ten clones hold around 2.4% of a sample with roughly 80,000 clones, roughly 90% of them seen once. The source was CD4+ or CD8+ T cells sorted from blood, collected in a trial of the OX40 agonist ivuxolimab. Receptors were obtained from an adult with an advanced solid tumor such as melanoma, head and neck, liver or kidney cancer.

The chain uses TRBV30 and TRBJ1-3; D not certain. There are 11 residues in the CDR3. V lost 1 base, J lost 3 bases, and 1 base lay in between. CDR1 is GTSNPN and CDR2 is SVGIG in the germline V gene (reference sequence). This CDR3 reads CAWSGGNTIYF. For the CDR3, the DNA is TGTGCCTGGAGTGGTGGAAACACCATATATTTT.

The rearrangement uses TRBV15 and TRBJ1-4, with D hard to call. Germline V gives CDR1 LNHNV, CDR2 YYDKDF (reference sequence). This CDR3 contains 13 residues. V lost 8 bases, J lost 8 bases, and 15 bases lay in between. CDR3 DNA sequence: TGTGCCACCCGTGTGTGGGGAGGAGAAAAACTGTTTTTT. Its translation: CATRVWGGEKLFF.

The rearrangement links TRBV6-1 to TRBJ1-1; D unclear. CDR1 is MNHNS and CDR2 is SASEGT in the germline V gene. The V end was cut by 1 base, the J end by 11 bases, with 14 bases between. The CDR3 sequence is 13 residues long. CDR3 residues: CASSEGAVWGAFF. DNA of the CDR3: TGTGCCAGCAGTGAAGGAGCAGTCTGGGGTGCTTTCTTT.

This clone was found once. This chain links TRBV6-5 with TRBJ1-5, with 7 positions matching TRBD1. This CDR3 region has 14 residues. The V gene's germline CDR1 is MNHEY and CDR2 SVGAGI. V lost 7 bases and J lost 8; bases outside the gene matches: 11. The CDR3, as DNA: TGTGCCAGCACCTCTCGGCAGGGGGGCAAGCCCCAGCATTTT. It encodes CASTSRQGGKPQHF.

The rearrangement uses TRBV19 and TRBJ2-5; D is undetermined. From germline, CDR1 is LNHDA and CDR2 SQIVND (reference sequence). CDR3 length equals 12 residues. Trimming cost V 3 bases and J 7 bases, with 9 bases left between them. The DNA for the CDR3 is TGTGCCAGTAGTATGGGGTACGGGACCCAGTACTTC. Translated, it gives CASSMGYGTQYF.

The rearrangement uses TRBV27 and TRBJ2-3; D ambiguous. The ends were cut back, 1 base at V and 4 bases at J, with 9 bases in the middle. Looked up from germline, CDR1 is MNHEY and CDR2 is SMNVEV (reference sequence). This CDR3 contains 14 residues. In DNA, the CDR3 is TGTGCCAGCAGTTTATTTACCCGCCCAGATACGCAGTATTTT. It yields the protein CASSLFTRPDTQYF.

This clone showed up just once. The chain has TRBV28 and TRBJ2-7; no clear D. This CDR3 comprises 12 residues. Germline CDR1 and CDR2: MDHEN and SYDVKM. With 2 bases removed from V and 2 bases from J, the gap between germline ends came to 4 bases. The CDR3, as DNA: TGTGCCAGCAGTTTAAAGCCCTACGAGCAGTACTTC. Translated: CASSLKPYEQYF.